This T cell receptor (beta chain) came from a study of human T cells and chemical hapten exposure. This clonotype has ten or more counts. Germline V gives CDR1 DFQATT, CDR2 SNEGSKA (reference sequence). Trimming stripped 4 bases from V and 0 bases from J, with 13 bases between. There are 14 residues in the CDR3. TCRdb redid the calling of the RACE reads with MiXCR, one entry per CDR3 protein. This sample has under 300,000 distinct CDR3 sequences, with just under 8% found just once. Time point reported: pre-sensitization, week 0. Treatment here: therapeutic diphenylcyclopropenone sensitization with weekly scalp DPC.

The chain couples TRBV20-1 to TRBJ2-7; D unresolved. The sequencing used whole blood, collected in connection with sensitization to the hapten diphenylcyclopropenone (DPC). The receptor comes from a man aged 18 to 30 with alopecia areata. Some clones in this sample may be carry-over from other donors' samples. The DNA for the CDR3 is TGCAGTGCTATTAGACTGCAGAGCTCCTACGAGCAGTACTTC. This sequence encodes CSAIRLQSSYEQYF.